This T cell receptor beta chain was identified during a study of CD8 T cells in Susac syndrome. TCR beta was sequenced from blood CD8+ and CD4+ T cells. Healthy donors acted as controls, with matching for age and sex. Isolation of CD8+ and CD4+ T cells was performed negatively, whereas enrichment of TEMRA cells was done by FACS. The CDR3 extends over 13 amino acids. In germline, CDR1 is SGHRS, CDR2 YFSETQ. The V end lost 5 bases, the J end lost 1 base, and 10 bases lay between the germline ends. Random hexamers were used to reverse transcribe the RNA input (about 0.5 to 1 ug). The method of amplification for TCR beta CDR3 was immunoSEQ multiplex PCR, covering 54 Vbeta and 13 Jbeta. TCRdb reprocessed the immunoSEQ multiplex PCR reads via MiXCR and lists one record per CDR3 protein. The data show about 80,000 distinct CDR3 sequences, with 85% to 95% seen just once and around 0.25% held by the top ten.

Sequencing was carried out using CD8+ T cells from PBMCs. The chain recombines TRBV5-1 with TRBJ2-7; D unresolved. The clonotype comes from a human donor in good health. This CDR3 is CASSGSQSYEQYF. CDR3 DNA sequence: TGCGCCAGCAGTGGAAGCCAGTCCTACGAGCAGTACTTC.